The source of this TCR beta chain is a study of blood T cell repertoires in COVID-19. Turning to the study itself: Samples of COVID-19 (acute and convalescent) were obtained from the United States, Italy and Spain. T cells, B-cell-depleted T cells, or PBMCs provided the cDNA or gDNA that served as material.

As handled by the study authors: Scientists estimated how many nucleated cells there were by amplifying reference gene primers. The table came from immunoSEQ multiplex PCR; TCRdb's copy has only in-frame clones and leaves some out. Clonal size and the V and J genes are those of that table, whereas D and trimming came from the DNA. This sample has approximately 230,000 clones; 80% to 90% occur once, and the top ten carry over 2%. Trimming removed 6 bases from V and 8 bases from J, with 10 bases in between. Germline loops: CDR1 SGHAT, CDR2 FQNNGV. The CDR3 has 11 residues. The sequenced material came from peripheral blood. This TCR derives from a young man who had recovered from COVID-19. This chain links TRBV11-2 with TRBJ2-5; D unclear. The CDR3 nucleotides read TGTGCCAGCAGAGTCCAGAAAACCCAGTACTTC. It translates to CASRVQKTQYF.